The 24 T cell receptor beta chains below all came from one sample that was sequenced in a study of blood T cells in healthy people across ages. The authors ran a second PCR of about 6 to 11 cycles using a sample-barcoded 5' primer and a J-beta primer mix. TCRdb re-derived calls from the 5' RACE reads in MiXCR, one entry per CDR3 protein. The table shows 350,000 to 450,000 distinct CDR3 sequences, with about 52% occurring only once. Sequencing used blood. These receptors came from a man in his 60s in good health.

The chain recombines TRBV7-9 with TRBJ2-1; D unresolved. Germline V gene sequence: CDR1 SEHNR, CDR2 FQNEAQ (reference sequence). Trimming shortened V by 4 bases and J by 6 bases, and 10 bases separated the two germline ends. The CDR3 spans 13 residues. CDR3 in amino acids: CASSSGRSNEQFF. The CDR3 DNA follows: TGTGCCAGCAGCTCCGGCCGGTCCAATGAGCAGTTCTTC.

This clonotype has at least ten counts. The chain couples TRBV7-9 to TRBJ2-1; TRBD2 agrees at 14 bases. The CDR3 has 20 amino acids. CDR1 is SEHNR, CDR2 FQNEAQ, per germline (reference sequence). With V trimmed by 5 bases and J by 2 bases, 14 bases remained unmatched. CDR3 nucleotides: TGTGCCAGCAGCCCAGTGACTAGCGGGGGGGCCGCGGGCGCCTACAATGAGCAGTTCTTC. Protein: CASSPVTSGGAAGAYNEQFF.

In this sample, this clonotype turned up many times. This chain joins TRBV28 and TRBJ2-7; 15 nucleotides agree with TRBD2. The J segment lost 6 bases and the V segment lost 6 bases, leaving 3 bases of the junction unmatched. Per the germline V gene, CDR1 is MDHEN and CDR2 is SYDVKM. The CDR3 is 14 amino acids. The CDR3, as DNA: TGTGCCAGCAGCCCGGGACTAGCGGGAGGCGAGCAGTACTTC. Translating gives CASSPGLAGGEQYF.

This sequence joins TRBV25-1 and TRBJ2-7; 9 nucleotides agree with TRBD2. Germline V gene data show CDR1 as MGHDK and CDR2 as SYGVNS. With 2 bases clipped from V and 7 bases from J, the junction kept 9 bases outside the gene matches. CDR3 length equals 15 residues. The CDR3 reads CASSELRVAGEEQYF. In nucleotides, the CDR3 is TGTGCCAGCAGTGAACTCAGGGTAGCGGGAGAAGAGCAGTACTTC.

This clonotype was observed a few times. The chain is built from TRBV10-3 and TRBJ2-1, with TRBD2 identical over 7 bases. The CDR3 has 14 amino acids. V lost 2 bases and J lost 6; bases outside the gene matches: 4. Germline lookup yields CDR1 ENHRY and CDR2 SYGVKD. The CDR3 DNA reads TGTGCCATCAGTGAGAGGGAGGGCCCCAATGAGCAGTTCTTC. Protein: CAISEREGPNEQFF.

The chain joins TRBV5-5 to TRBJ2-7; possibly TRBD2 for D (6 bases). Trimming left V 1 base short and J 7 bases short, with 12 bases between. Germline CDR1 reads SGHKS; CDR2 reads YYEKEE (reference sequence). CDR3 length equals 13 residues. CDR3 sequence (DNA): TGTGCCAGCAGCTTGTTACTAGCATTTGAGCAGTACTTC. Translating gives CASSLLLAFEQYF.

This clonotype was counted only a few times. V is TRBV28 and J is TRBJ1-6; D ambiguous. CDR1 MDHEN and CDR2 SYDVKM come from the germline V gene. With 4 bases removed from V and 2 bases from J, the gap between germline ends came to 3 bases. The CDR3 has 13 amino acids. The CDR3 coding sequence is TGTGCCAGCAGTTCCCCCTATAATTCACCCCTCCACTTT. This translates into CASSSPYNSPLHF.

The chain employs TRBV24-1 and TRBJ2-3, with 7 bases fitting TRBD1. The CDR3 is made up of 14 amino acids. V trimming: 1 base; J trimming: 7 bases; junction bases outside the gene matches: 4. Germline V gene data show CDR1 as KGHDR and CDR2 as SFDVKD. The CDR3 DNA reads as TGTGCCACCAGTGATTTCCCAGGGGGATATACGCAGTATTTT. This gives the protein CATSDFPGGYTQYF.

The chain couples TRBV7-2 to TRBJ2-1; TRBD1 might be the D (7 bases). The germline V gene encodes CDR1 SGHTA and CDR2 FQGNSA. Between the trimmed V and J ends, which lost 5 bases and 2 bases, there was a span of 16 bases. The CDR3 has 16 residues. CDR3 nucleotide sequence: TGTGCCAGCAGCCCCTACCAGGGGGGAGCCTACAATGAGCAGTTCTTC. Amino acids: CASSPYQGGAYNEQFF.

V and J are TRBV20-1 and TRBJ1-1, with unresolved D. The germline V gene encodes CDR1 DFQATT and CDR2 SNEGSKA (reference sequence). The CDR3 extends over 12 amino acids. Trimming cost V 3 bases and J 8 bases, with 13 bases left between them. CDR3 protein: CSARRGQPEAFF. Written as DNA, the CDR3 is TGCAGTGCTAGGCGAGGTCAGCCGGAAGCTTTCTTT.

This clonotype turned up a few times. V is TRBV7-2 and J is TRBJ1-4; D gene uncertain. The length of the CDR3 is 15 residues. Germline V gene data show CDR1 as SGHTA and CDR2 as FQGNSA. The ends were cut back, 0 bases at V and 8 bases at J, with 13 bases in the middle. The CDR3 coding sequence is TGTGCCAGCAGCTTAGCTCAAGTTGGTTGGGAAAAACTGTTTTTT. Encoded protein: CASSLAQVGWEKLFF.

The chain uses TRBV19 and TRBJ2-7, with TRBD2 matching over 10 bases. Per the germline V gene, CDR1 is LNHDA and CDR2 is SQIVND (reference sequence). The CDR3 has 17 residues. V was clipped by 1 base and J by 7 bases; unmatched bases: 13. Written as DNA, the CDR3 is TGTGCCAGTAGTATAGGGTTCGCAGCGGGAGGGAGCAATGAGCAGTACTTC. Amino acids: CASSIGFAAGGSNEQYF. Full variable domain (missing parts from reference TRBV19 and TRBJ2-7): DGGITQSPKYLFRKEGQNVTLSCEQNLNHDAMYWYRQDPGQGLRLIYYSQIVNDFQKGDIAEGYSVSREKKESFPLTVTSAQKNPTAFYLCASSIGFAAGGSNEQYFGPGTRLTVT.

This clonotype was counted ten times or more. V gene TRBV4-2 combines with J gene TRBJ1-1, with 7 positions matching TRBD1. The germline V gene has CDR1 LGHNA and CDR2 YNFKEQ. The ends lost 5 bases at V and 2 bases at J; junction bases unmatched: 11. The CDR3 has 16 amino acids. The CDR3 loop is CASSTNDRARNTEAFF. The CDR3 DNA follows: TGTGCCAGCAGCACTAACGACAGGGCTAGAAACACTGAAGCTTTCTTT.

The chain uses TRBV29-1 and TRBJ1-2; TRBD1 matches at 7 bases. The CDR3 runs to 11 residues. V shed 6 bases and J 5 bases; nucleotides not matched to a gene: 3. The germline CDR1 and CDR2 sequences are SQVTM and ANQGSEA. CDR3 in amino acids: CSVTQGYGYTF. As DNA, the CDR3 is TGCAGCGTAACACAGGGGTATGGCTACACCTTC.

This clonotype was picked up a small number of times. V gene TRBV28 combines with J gene TRBJ2-7; 8 bases match TRBD1. Germline V CDR1 and CDR2: MDHEN, SYDVKM. The CDR3 spans 12 residues. J was trimmed by 11 bases and V by 4 bases; bases with no gene match: 7. The CDR3 region has the DNA TGTGCCAGCAGTTCAGGGAGACAGGGGAAGTACTTC. It specifies CASSSGRQGKYF.

V is TRBV7-9 and J is TRBJ2-7; 15 bases map to TRBD2. Germline lookup yields CDR1 SEHNR and CDR2 FQNEAQ (reference sequence). V gave up 6 bases and J gave up 2 bases; unmatched junction bases: 5. The CDR3 contains 16 residues. The CDR3 nucleotides are TGTGCCAGCAGTTCGGGGACTAGCGGGGGGACCTACGAGCAGTACTTC. Protein: CASSSGTSGGTYEQYF. Using reference TRBV7-9 and TRBJ2-7 for the parts outside the CDR3, the full variable domain is DTGVSQNPRHKITKRGQNVTFRCDPISEHNRLYWYRQTLGQGPEFLTYFQNEAQLEKSRLLSDRFSAERPKGSFSTLEIQRTEQGDSAMYLCASSSGTSGGTYEQYFGPGTRLTVT.

The CDR3 region is CASSSRDRGTGELFF. The CDR3 bases are TGTGCCAGCAGCTCAAGGGACAGGGGAACCGGGGAGCTGTTTTTT. V is TRBV7-3 and J is TRBJ2-2, with 10 bases matching TRBD1. The CDR3 spans 15 residues. V lost 4 bases and J lost 5; bases outside the gene matches: 4. The germline gives CDR1 SGHTA, CDR2 FQGTGA. The full variable domain, rest sourced from reference TRBV7-3 and TRBJ2-2, is GAGVSQTPSNKVTEKGKYVELRCDPISGHTALYWYRQSLGQGPEFLIYFQGTGAADDSGLPNDRFFAVRPEGSVSTLKIQRTERGDSAVYLCASSSRDRGTGELFFGEGSRLTVL.

This clonotype was seen ten or more times. At one end the junction does not follow the germline gene, possibly because of a read error. The chain carries TRBV7-7 and TRBJ2-7, with D perhaps assigned TRBD1 or TRBD2 (5 bases each). The CDR3 has 14 residues. Germline CDR1 reads SSHAT; CDR2 reads FNYEAQ (reference sequence). The CDR3 region is CASSPGGSSYEQYF. The CDR3 DNA sequence: TGTGCTAGCAGCCCTGGGGGATCCTCCTACGAGCAGTACTTC. Looking up the rest from reference TRBV7-7 and TRBJ2-7 gives the full variable domain: GAGVSQSPRYKVTKRGQDVTLRCDPISSHATLYWYQQALGQGPEFLTYFNYEAQPDKSGLPSDRFSAERPEGSISTLTIQRTEQRDSAMYRCASSPGGSSYEQYFGPGTRLTVT.

The V call is TRBV7-2, the J call TRBJ2-7; D may be TRBD2 (6 bases). In germline, CDR1 is SGHTA, CDR2 FQGNSA. Trimming took 6 bases from V and 1 from J, leaving 13 bases between them. The CDR3 runs to 14 residues. As DNA, the CDR3 is TGTGCCAGCAGTTGGGGGACTGGATCCTACGAGCAGTACTTC. Amino acids: CASSWGTGSYEQYF.

This clonotype was observed a handful of times. This chain connects TRBV6-1 to TRBJ1-2; D remains unclear. CDR1 is MNHNS, CDR2 SASEGT, per germline. V was trimmed by 9 bases and J by 5 bases, leaving 13 bases between them. The CDR3 extends over 12 amino acids. The CDR3 spells CASSMALYGYTF. CDR3 DNA sequence: TGTGCCAGTTCGATGGCTCTATATGGCTACACCTTC.

V and J are TRBV2 and TRBJ2-3, with TRBD1 matching 10 bases. CDR1 is SNHLY, CDR2 FYNNEI, per germline. This CDR3 has 14 residues. The trim removed 8 bases at V and 2 bases at J, leaving 4 bases unmatched. The CDR3 DNA sequence: TGTGCCAGCGGGGACAGGGGCTTCACAGATACGCAGTATTTT. Its translation: CASGDRGFTDTQYF.

This clonotype was seen a handful of times. The V and J genes are TRBV20-1 and TRBJ2-7; TRBD2 aligns across 14 bases. Germline lookup yields CDR1 DFQATT and CDR2 SNEGSKA (reference sequence). J was trimmed by 3 bases and V by 6 bases; bases with no gene match: 10. This CDR3 region has 16 residues. DNA of the CDR3: TGCAGTGCGCGACTAGCGGGAGGGCCGAAAGACTACGAGCAGTACTTC. Translating it yields CSARLAGGPKDYEQYF.

V is TRBV5-1 and J is TRBJ2-1, with TRBD1 matching over 7 bases. Looked up from germline, CDR1 is SGHRS and CDR2 is YFSETQ. Unmatched junction bases numbered 9, after V lost 2 bases and J lost 10 bases. The CDR3 covers 14 residues. Here the CDR3 DNA reads TGCGCCAGCAGCTTTCAGGGGGTACCGAGCGAGCAGTTCTTC. Residues: CASSFQGVPSEQFF.

This clonotype appeared a few times. V usage is TRBV5-1 and J usage is TRBJ1-1; no definite D call. The CDR3 extends over 16 amino acids. Trimming stripped 2 bases from V and 2 bases from J, with 16 bases between. Germline V CDR1 and CDR2: SGHRS, YFSETQ. In DNA form, the CDR3 reads TGCGCCAGCAGCTTACAATCAGCCATGGGAAACACTGAAGCTTTCTTT. Translation: CASSLQSAMGNTEAFF.